This T cell receptor (beta chain) originates from a study of blood T cells in healthy people across ages. A sample-barcoded 5' primer and a J-beta primer mix were used in a second PCR of about 7 to 12 cycles. One entry per CDR3 protein, called by TCRdb with MiXCR from the 5' RACE reads. The repertoire holds some 1.4 million distinct CDR3 sequences, with approximately 40% as singletons. Trimming stripped 2 bases from V and 6 bases from J, with 10 bases between. The CDR3 is 13 amino acids. V and J are TRBV12-3 or TRBV12-4 and TRBJ2-5; no clear D. This clonotype was sampled from a woman under 30 in good health. The sample was blood. The CDR3 region is CASSLSRMQTQYF. CDR3 sequence (DNA): TGTGCCAGCAGTTTATCCAGGATGCAGACCCAGTACTTC.